This T cell receptor (beta chain) was recovered during a study of metastatic and nonmetastatic thyroid tumors. About the research overall: Across peripheral blood and tumor or nodule tissue samples taken from malignant and benign thyroid patients, the repertoires were compared with one another.

No patient had received any treatment before thyroid surgery. V gave up 2 bases and J gave up 7 bases; unmatched junction bases: 11. The CDR3 runs 17 residues. Germline CDR1 reads SGHTA; CDR2 reads FQGNSA. In the authors' methods: A classifier for distant metastasis in papillary thyroid cancer was constructed using CDR3 differences observed across clinicopathological groups. TCRdb called clones again from the PCR reads with MiXCR. These V and J calls rely on TCRdb rather than the paper's analysis. The sample has 70,000 or so clones, over 12% seen once. The table lists this clone with many counts. This clonotype originated in a male donor with papillary thyroid cancer or a benign thyroid nodule (not recorded which). Some clones in this sample may be carry-over from other donors' samples. V gene TRBV7-2 combines with J gene TRBJ2-1, with TRBD2 matching 10 bases. Sequences were obtained from blood. The CDR3 loop reads CASSLKSGRVLGNEQFF. CDR3 coding DNA: TGTGCCAGCAGCTTAAAAAGCGGGAGGGTTTTAGGAAATGAGCAGTTCTTC.